What follows are 5 T cell receptor beta chains derived from one specimen sequenced in a study of control samples from healthy donors and cancer patients. TCRdb's copy holds only in-frame clones and misses some; the assay was immunoSEQ multiplex PCR. The top ten hold less than 1.6% of the sample, which has around 230,000 clones, about 94% seen once. Sequenced: blood. The receptor set was obtained from a man in his fifties or sixties in good health.

The sample holds one count of this clone. The rearrangement uses TRBV5-4 and TRBJ2-7; 9 bases are shared with TRBD1. Germline CDR1 reads SGHNT; CDR2 reads YYREEE (reference sequence). This CDR3 contains 16 residues. V lost 1 base to trimming and J lost 2 bases; unmatched junction nucleotides: 7. This chain's CDR3 is CASSLTGTGTPYEQYF. CDR3 sequence (DNA): TGTGCCAGCAGCTTGACCGGGACAGGGACTCCCTACGAGCAGTACTTC. Drawing the rest from reference TRBV5-4 and TRBJ2-7, the complete variable domain is ETGVTQSPTHLIKTRGQQVTLRCSSQSGHNTVSWYQQALGQGPQFIFQYYREEENGRGNFPPRFSGLQFPNYSSELNVNALELDDSALYLCASSLTGTGTPYEQYFGPGTRLTVT.

The chain combines TRBV6-6 with TRBJ1-2, with a possible D match to TRBD1 (6 bases). With 6 bases removed from V and 5 bases from J, the gap between germline ends came to 13 bases. The CDR3 runs to 13 residues. Germline CDR1 and CDR2: MNHNY and SVGAGI (reference sequence). The CDR3 spells CASRKDRLYGYTF. Here the CDR3 DNA reads TGTGCCAGCAGGAAAGACAGGCTGTATGGCTACACCTTC.

The V call is TRBV28, the J call TRBJ1-5; the D is unclear. The V gene lost 8 bases and the J gene lost 12 bases, with 11 bases spanning the gap. The CDR3 extends over 10 amino acids. Germline V gives CDR1 MDHEN, CDR2 SYDVKM. The CDR3 coding sequence is TGTGCCAGCGGGATTCGGGGCCAGCATTTT. This encodes CASGIRGQHF.

The chain recombines TRBV5-1 with TRBJ2-3, with 14 bases matching TRBD2. Germline V gives CDR1 SGHRS, CDR2 YFSETQ. With 4 bases clipped from V and 6 bases from J, the junction kept 13 bases outside the gene matches. The CDR3 extends over 18 amino acids. CDR3 nucleotides: TGCGCCAGCAGCCCGCTGATTCTGACTAGCGGGGGGGCGGATACGCAGTATTTT. This translates into CASSPLILTSGGADTQYF.

This sequence joins TRBV3-1 (or the pseudogene TRBV3-2) and TRBJ1-1, with no clear D. V was pared by 4 bases and J by 2 bases, with 11 bases between. The CDR3 totals 14 residues. Germline V lookup: CDR1 LGHDT, CDR2 YNNKEL (reference sequence). The CDR3 loop reads CASSRWTDNTEAFF. The CDR3 DNA is TGTGCCAGCAGCCGATGGACTGACAACACTGAAGCTTTCTTT.